This is a list of T cell receptor beta chains from one sample in a study of blood T cell repertoires in COVID-19. The data were produced by immunoSEQ multiplex PCR, yet TCRdb's version contains in-frame clones alone and is incomplete. The data contain about 71,000 clones, just over 90% of them singletons. Sample: peripheral blood. The receptors here all came from a woman younger than 30 with acute or convalescent COVID-19. CDR3s include the opening cysteine and the closing phenylalanine or tryptophan. The order of the fields is clone size, J gene, V gene, D gene, CDR3 protein, CDR3 DNA. The D gene is left open where the match is weak. Clone size is given for some rows only: seen once, a few or many times, or a class if the clone is expanded.

abundance: NA; j_gene: TRBJ2-1; v_gene: TRBV12-3/TRBV12-4; d_gene: NA; CDR3aa: CASSLRERDEQFF; CDR3nt: TGTGCCAGCAGTTTAAGGGAGAGAGATGAGCAGTTCTTC
abundance: NA; j_gene: TRBJ1-2; v_gene: TRBV6-6; d_gene: NA; CDR3aa: CASSYSDSSGYTF; CDR3nt: TGTGCCAGCAGTTACTCCGACAGCTCCGGCTACACCTTC
abundance: NA; j_gene: TRBJ2-7; v_gene: TRBV15; d_gene: TRBD1; CDR3aa: CATSRYRGPTYEQYF; CDR3nt: TGTGCCACCAGCAGATACAGGGGGCCAACCTACGAGCAGTACTTC
abundance: NA; j_gene: TRBJ1-6; v_gene: TRBV7-9; d_gene: NA; CDR3aa: CASSLEQYNSPLHF; CDR3nt: TGTGCCAGCAGCTTAGAACAGTATAATTCACCCCTCCACTTT
abundance: NA; j_gene: TRBJ1-6; v_gene: TRBV30; d_gene: TRBD1; CDR3aa: CAWSRGQGDSPLHF; CDR3nt: TGTGCCTGGAGCCGGGGACAGGGGGATTCACCCCTCCACTTT
abundance: NA; j_gene: TRBJ1-2; v_gene: TRBV5-4; d_gene: TRBD1; CDR3aa: CASRHDRDVGYTF; CDR3nt: TGTGCCAGCAGACATGACAGGGACGTCGGCTACACCTTC
abundance: NA; j_gene: TRBJ2-7; v_gene: TRBV3-1/TRBV3-2; d_gene: NA; CDR3aa: CASSQGLSYEQYF; CDR3nt: TGTGCCAGCAGCCAAGGACTGTCATACGAGCAGTACTTC
abundance: NA; j_gene: TRBJ1-5; v_gene: TRBV28; d_gene: TRBD1; CDR3aa: CASSLNRGLGQPQHF; CDR3nt: TGTGCCAGCAGTTTAAACAGGGGGCTAGGTCAGCCCCAGCATTTT
abundance: NA; j_gene: TRBJ2-5; v_gene: TRBV28; d_gene: NA; CDR3aa: CASRPVGLRETQYF; CDR3nt: TGTGCCAGCAGGCCCGTGGGGCTCAGGGAGACCCAGTACTTC
abundance: once; j_gene: TRBJ2-3; v_gene: TRBV3-1/TRBV3-2; d_gene: TRBD1; CDR3aa: CASSQRTGTGSLMADTQYF; CDR3nt: TGTGCCAGCAGCCAGAGAACCGGGACAGGGAGCTTAATGGCGGATACGCAGTATTTT
abundance: NA; j_gene: TRBJ1-5; v_gene: TRBV19; d_gene: TRBD1; CDR3aa: CASSRGQGRESNQPQHF; CDR3nt: TGTGCCAGTAGTAGGGGACAGGGGAGGGAAAGCAATCAGCCCCAGCATTTT
abundance: once; j_gene: TRBJ2-1; v_gene: TRBV3-1/TRBV3-2; d_gene: NA; CDR3aa: CASSQGAQQFF; CDR3nt: TGTGCCAGCAGCCAAGGGGCCCAGCAGTTCTTC
abundance: NA; j_gene: TRBJ2-4; v_gene: TRBV27; d_gene: TRBD1; CDR3aa: CASRGRGHLAKNIQYF; CDR3nt: TGTGCCAGCAGAGGCAGGGGGCATTTGGCCAAAAACATTCAGTACTTC
abundance: once; j_gene: TRBJ1-2; v_gene: TRBV29-1; d_gene: NA; CDR3aa: CSVEETTGYTF; CDR3nt: TGCAGCGTTGAAGAAACTACCGGCTACACCTTC
abundance: NA; j_gene: TRBJ2-5; v_gene: TRBV2; d_gene: NA; CDR3aa: CASSAYFGETQYF; CDR3nt: TGTGCCAGCAGTGCATATTTCGGGGAGACCCAGTACTTC
abundance: NA; j_gene: TRBJ2-3; v_gene: TRBV11-2; d_gene: TRBD2; CDR3aa: CASSSASGGYTDTQYF; CDR3nt: TGTGCCAGCAGCTCTGCTAGCGGGGGATACACAGATACGCAGTATTTT
abundance: NA; j_gene: TRBJ2-1; v_gene: TRBV19; d_gene: TRBD1; CDR3aa: CASSTWTGAYNEQFF; CDR3nt: TGTGCCAGTAGTACCTGGACAGGGGCCTACAATGAGCAGTTCTTC
abundance: NA; j_gene: TRBJ2-2; v_gene: TRBV11-2; d_gene: NA; CDR3aa: CASSLVRTVTGELFF; CDR3nt: TGTGCCAGCAGCTTAGTACGGACAGTCACCGGGGAGCTGTTTTTT
abundance: NA; j_gene: TRBJ2-5; v_gene: TRBV21-1; d_gene: NA; CDR3aa: CASSNCGTSGGVLYLETQYF; CDR3nt: TGTGCCAGCAGCAATTGTGGGACTAGCGGGGGAGTTTTGTATCTGGAGACCCAGTACTTC
abundance: NA; j_gene: TRBJ1-4; v_gene: TRBV28; d_gene: NA; CDR3aa: CASTGFNEKLFF; CDR3nt: TGTGCCAGCACCGGGTTTAATGAAAAACTGTTTTTT